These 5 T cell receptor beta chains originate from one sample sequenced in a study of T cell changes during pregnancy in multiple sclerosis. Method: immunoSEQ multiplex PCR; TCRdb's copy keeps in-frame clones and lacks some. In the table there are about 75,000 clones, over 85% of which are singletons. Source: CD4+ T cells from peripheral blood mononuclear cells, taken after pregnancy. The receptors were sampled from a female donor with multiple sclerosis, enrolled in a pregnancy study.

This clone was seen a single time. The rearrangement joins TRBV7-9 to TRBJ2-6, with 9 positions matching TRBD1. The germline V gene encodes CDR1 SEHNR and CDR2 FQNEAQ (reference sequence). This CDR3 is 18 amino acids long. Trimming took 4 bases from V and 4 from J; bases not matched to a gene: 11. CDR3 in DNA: TGTGCCAGCAGCTCAAGTCCCGGGACAGGGTCGGGGGCCAACGTCCTGACTTTC. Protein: CASSSSPGTGSGANVLTF.

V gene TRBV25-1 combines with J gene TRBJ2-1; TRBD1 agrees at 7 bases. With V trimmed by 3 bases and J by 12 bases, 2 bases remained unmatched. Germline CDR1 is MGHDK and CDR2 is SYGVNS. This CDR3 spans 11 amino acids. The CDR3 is CASSESGGQFF. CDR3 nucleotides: TGTGCCAGCAGTGAGTCAGGGGGGCAGTTCTTC.

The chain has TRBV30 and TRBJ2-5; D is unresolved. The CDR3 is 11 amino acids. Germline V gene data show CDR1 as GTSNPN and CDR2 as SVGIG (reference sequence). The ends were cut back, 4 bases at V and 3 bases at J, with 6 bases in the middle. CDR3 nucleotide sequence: TGTGCCTGGAAACAGAAAGAGACCCAGTACTTC. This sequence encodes CAWKQKETQYF. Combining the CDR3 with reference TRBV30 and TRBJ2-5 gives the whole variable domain SQTIHQWPATLVQPVGSPLSLECTVEGTSNPNLYWYRQAAGRGLQLLFYSVGIGQISSEVPQNLSASRPQDRQFILSSKKLLLSDSGFYLCAWKQKETQYFGPGTRLLVL.

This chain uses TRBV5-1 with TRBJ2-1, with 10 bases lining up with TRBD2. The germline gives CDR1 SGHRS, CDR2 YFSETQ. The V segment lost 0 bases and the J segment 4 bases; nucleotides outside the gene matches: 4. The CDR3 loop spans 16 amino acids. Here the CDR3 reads CASSLAPSGGYNEQFF. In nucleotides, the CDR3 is TGCGCCAGCAGCTTGGCGCCTAGCGGGGGATACAATGAGCAGTTCTTC.

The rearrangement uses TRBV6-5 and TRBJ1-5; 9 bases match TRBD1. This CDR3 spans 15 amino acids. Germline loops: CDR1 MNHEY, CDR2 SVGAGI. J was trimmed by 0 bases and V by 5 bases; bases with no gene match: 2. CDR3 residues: CASSRTGDSNQPQHF. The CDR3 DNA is TGTGCCAGCAGTCGGACAGGGGATAGCAATCAGCCCCAGCATTTT.